These T cell receptor beta chains were read from a single sample in a study of cytomegalovirus exposure and HLA in healthy donors. Here immunoSEQ multiplex PCR was the method, and the copy in TCRdb shows in-frame clones only, minus some. The sample yields 65,000 to 70,000 clones, roughly four fifths seen once. The specimen sequenced was PBMCs. These receptor sequences come from a woman aged 30 to 39 in good health and CMV-seropositive. Each CDR3 is given with its conserved first and last residue. D genes are given only for firm matches. Rows may omit the clone size; those that give it use once, few, many or a size class.

V gene: TRBV4-2
CDR3 length: 16
J gene: TRBJ2-7
D gene: TRBD2
clone size: -
CDR3 DNA: TGTGCCAGCGGTCTAGCGGGGGAGGCCCCCCCCTACGAGCAGTACTTC
CDR3 protein: CASGLAGEAPPYEQYF

V gene: TRBV7-8
CDR3 length: 17
J gene: TRBJ2-7
D gene: TRBD2
clone size: -
CDR3 DNA: TGTGCCAGCAGCCCAAGGACTAGCGGGATCCCCTCCTACGAGCAGTACTTC
CDR3 protein: CASSPRTSGIPSYEQYF

V gene: TRBV28
CDR3 length: 14
J gene: TRBJ1-1
D gene: TRBD1
clone size: -
CDR3 DNA: TGTGCCAGCAGTTACGGACAGGGGTACACTGAAGCTTTCTTT
CDR3 protein: CASSYGQGYTEAFF

V gene: TRBV27
CDR3 length: 16
J gene: TRBJ1-1
D gene: TRBD1
clone size: once
CDR3 DNA: TGTGCCAGCAGTTCACACAGGGGTAATATGAACACTGAAGCTTTCTTT
CDR3 protein: CASSSHRGNMNTEAFF

V gene: TRBV7-6
CDR3 length: 15
J gene: TRBJ2-1
D gene: TRBD1
clone size: -
CDR3 DNA: TGTGCCAGCAGCCGGAAAGGACAGGTGGGCGATGAGCAGTTCTTC
CDR3 protein: CASSRKGQVGDEQFF

V gene: TRBV7-9
CDR3 length: 15
J gene: TRBJ2-1
D gene: -
clone size: -
CDR3 DNA: TGTGCCAGCAGCTTCCAGTTAGCGAATAACAATGAGCAGTTCTTC
CDR3 protein: CASSFQLANNNEQFF

V gene: TRBV6-5
CDR3 length: 12
J gene: TRBJ2-2
D gene: -
clone size: -
CDR3 DNA: TGTGCCAGCGGGAGCGGCACCGGGGAGCTGTTTTTT
CDR3 protein: CASGSGTGELFF

V gene: TRBV19
CDR3 length: 16
J gene: TRBJ2-1
D gene: TRBD2
clone size: -
CDR3 DNA: TGTGCCAGTAGTCCGCCGACTAGCGGGAGAGTCAATGGGCAGTTCTTC
CDR3 protein: CASSPPTSGRVNGQFF

V gene: TRBV2
CDR3 length: 15
J gene: TRBJ2-7
D gene: TRBD2
clone size: -
CDR3 DNA: TGTGCCAGCAGTTTAACTAGCGGGAGGACCCACGAGCAGTACTTC
CDR3 protein: CASSLTSGRTHEQYF

V gene: TRBV28
CDR3 length: 15
J gene: TRBJ1-5
D gene: -
clone size: -
CDR3 DNA: TGTGCCAGCAGTTTAGACATACACCCTAATCAGCCCCAGCATTTT
CDR3 protein: CASSLDIHPNQPQHF

V gene: TRBV13
CDR3 length: 15
J gene: TRBJ2-7
D gene: TRBD2
clone size: -
CDR3 DNA: TGTGCCAGCAGCCCAAACCTTGGGCTAGCGGGAGAAGGGTACTTC
CDR3 protein: CASSPNLGLAGEGYF

V gene: TRBV28
CDR3 length: 14
J gene: TRBJ1-2
D gene: -
clone size: -
CDR3 DNA: TGTGCCAGCAGTTTATCGGCAGGGGAGAGTGGCTACACCTTC
CDR3 protein: CASSLSAGESGYTF

V gene: TRBV5-6
CDR3 length: 11
J gene: TRBJ2-1
D gene: -
clone size: few
CDR3 DNA: TGTGCCAGCAGCTTGGCAGGTGAGCAGTTCTTC
CDR3 protein: CASSLAGEQFF

V gene: TRBV7-2
CDR3 length: 15
J gene: TRBJ2-7
D gene: TRBD2
clone size: once
CDR3 DNA: TGTGCCAGCAGCTTAAGACTAGCGGGACCTTATGAGCAGTACTTC
CDR3 protein: CASSLRLAGPYEQYF

V gene: TRBV6-1
CDR3 length: 16
J gene: TRBJ2-3
D gene: TRBD1
clone size: few
CDR3 DNA: TGTGCCAGCAGTGGTTGGACAGGGGTGGGCACAGATACGCAGTATTTT
CDR3 protein: CASSGWTGVGTDTQYF

V gene: TRBV28
CDR3 length: 13
J gene: TRBJ2-7
D gene: TRBD1
clone size: -
CDR3 DNA: TGTGCCAGCAGCCCCGGGACAGGGTTCGAGCAGTACTTC
CDR3 protein: CASSPGTGFEQYF

V gene: TRBV29-1
CDR3 length: 15
J gene: TRBJ2-2
D gene: TRBD1
clone size: -
CDR3 DNA: TGCAGCGTTGAATTCCGACAGGGTGAAATCGGGGAGCTGTTTTTT
CDR3 protein: CSVEFRQGEIGELFF

V gene: TRBV7-2
CDR3 length: 13
J gene: TRBJ2-3
D gene: TRBD2
clone size: -
CDR3 DNA: TGTGCCAGCAGGCGGGGGGGCACAGATACGCAGTATTTT
CDR3 protein: CASRRGGTDTQYF

V gene: TRBV6-6
CDR3 length: 16
J gene: TRBJ2-2
D gene: -
clone size: -
CDR3 DNA: TGTGCCAGCAGTAGTATACGGGAGATAAACACCGGGGAGCTGTTTTTT
CDR3 protein: CASSSIREINTGELFF

V gene: TRBV28
CDR3 length: 15
J gene: TRBJ1-3
D gene: -
clone size: -
CDR3 DNA: TGTGCCAGCAGTCCCCCGCGAGGATTTGGAAACACCATATATTTT
CDR3 protein: CASSPPRGFGNTIYF

V gene: TRBV19
CDR3 length: 16
J gene: TRBJ2-2
D gene: TRBD2
clone size: -
CDR3 DNA: TGTGCCAGTAGTATAGCGGGAGGGCTGAACACCGGGGAGCTGTTTTTT
CDR3 protein: CASSIAGGLNTGELFF

V gene: TRBV27
CDR3 length: 17
J gene: TRBJ1-6
D gene: TRBD1
clone size: -
CDR3 DNA: TGTGCCAGCAGTTTGTTAAAGGGGGCTACGGAAGATTCACCCCTCCACTTT
CDR3 protein: CASSLLKGATEDSPLHF

V gene: TRBV27
CDR3 length: 13
J gene: TRBJ2-7
D gene: -
clone size: -
CDR3 DNA: TGTGCCAGCAGTACCCGGGGTTACTACGAGCAGTACTTC
CDR3 protein: CASSTRGYYEQYF

V gene: TRBV2
CDR3 length: 19
J gene: TRBJ2-1
D gene: TRBD2
clone size: -
CDR3 DNA: TGTGCCAGCAGTGCCCCGGGACTAGCGGACAGCGGAGCTTGGCATGAGCAGTTCTTC
CDR3 protein: CASSAPGLADSGAWHEQFF

V gene: TRBV7-9
CDR3 length: 15
J gene: TRBJ1-1
D gene: -
clone size: -
CDR3 DNA: TGTGCCAGCAGCACCCAGGACAGTTCTGGCACTGAAGCTTTCTTT
CDR3 protein: CASSTQDSSGTEAFF

V gene: TRBV29-1
CDR3 length: 15
J gene: TRBJ2-7
D gene: TRBD1
clone size: -
CDR3 DNA: TGCAGCGTCTTTAGCCGACAGGGGGTGTTCAACGAGCAGTACTTC
CDR3 protein: CSVFSRQGVFNEQYF

V gene: TRBV11-2
CDR3 length: 13
J gene: TRBJ1-3
D gene: -
clone size: -
CDR3 DNA: TGTGCCAGCAGCTTCGGGTCTGGAAACACCATATATTTT
CDR3 protein: CASSFGSGNTIYF

V gene: TRBV4-3
CDR3 length: 13
J gene: TRBJ1-2
D gene: TRBD1
clone size: -
CDR3 DNA: TGCGCCAGCACAGGACAGGGGAGCTATGGCTACACCTTC
CDR3 protein: CASTGQGSYGYTF

V gene: TRBV15
CDR3 length: 16
J gene: TRBJ1-1
D gene: -
clone size: -
CDR3 DNA: TGTGCCACCAGCTCGCTACTCCGGGATCTTCCCCCTACGGCTTTCTTT
CDR3 protein: CATSSLLRDLPPTAFF

V gene: TRBV28
CDR3 length: 18
J gene: TRBJ2-7
D gene: TRBD2
clone size: -
CDR3 DNA: TGTGCCAGCAGTTTCTATGGGGGGGTGTGGGGGAGGGCCCGCGAGCAGTACTTC
CDR3 protein: CASSFYGGVWGRAREQYF

V gene: TRBV15
CDR3 length: 16
J gene: TRBJ2-7
D gene: TRBD2
clone size: -
CDR3 DNA: TGTGCCACCAGCAGGGCTAAGGGGAGGGGCGGCTACGAGCAGTACTTC
CDR3 protein: CATSRAKGRGGYEQYF

V gene: TRBV7-8
CDR3 length: 15
J gene: TRBJ2-3
D gene: TRBD2
clone size: -
CDR3 DNA: TGTGCCAGCAGCGCAGGTAGCGGGAGGTCAGATACGCAGTATTTT
CDR3 protein: CASSAGSGRSDTQYF

V gene: TRBV13
CDR3 length: 18
J gene: TRBJ2-1
D gene: TRBD2
clone size: -
CDR3 DNA: TGTGCCAGCAGCCGACACCCGGCACTAGCGGGAGGTAGGGATGAGCAGTTCTTC
CDR3 protein: CASSRHPALAGGRDEQFF

V gene: TRBV7-6
CDR3 length: 14
J gene: TRBJ2-1
D gene: -
clone size: -
CDR3 DNA: TGTGCCAGCCCCTTCCCCCACGAGGGCAATGAGCAGTTCTTC
CDR3 protein: CASPFPHEGNEQFF

V gene: TRBV28
CDR3 length: 21
J gene: TRBJ2-3
D gene: TRBD2
clone size: -
CDR3 DNA: TGTGCCAGCAGTTTGAGGTCACGTGAACTAGCGGGAAGAGGGAGCACAGATACGCAGTATTTT
CDR3 protein: CASSLRSRELAGRGSTDTQYF

V gene: TRBV19
CDR3 length: 13
J gene: TRBJ1-2
D gene: TRBD1
clone size: few
CDR3 DNA: TGTGCCAGTACCGTTAACAGGGGTTTTGGCTACACCTTC
CDR3 protein: CASTVNRGFGYTF

V gene: TRBV25-1
CDR3 length: 15
J gene: TRBJ2-1
D gene: TRBD2
clone size: -
CDR3 DNA: TGTGCCAGCAGTGACCAGGGTAGCGGGAACAATGAGCAGTTCTTC
CDR3 protein: CASSDQGSGNNEQFF

V gene: TRBV7-3
CDR3 length: 15
J gene: TRBJ2-1
D gene: TRBD2
clone size: -
CDR3 DNA: TGTGCCAGCAGCTCCAGCGGGACTAGCGGGACTGAGCAGTTCTTC
CDR3 protein: CASSSSGTSGTEQFF

V gene: TRBV19
CDR3 length: 13
J gene: TRBJ2-3
D gene: -
clone size: -
CDR3 DNA: TGTGCCAGTAGTATCCAGGGCGCAGATACGCAGTATTTT
CDR3 protein: CASSIQGADTQYF